This TCR beta chain was recorded in a study of post-analysis software for immune sequencing data (dated by TCRdb to about 2015). Concerning the study at large: Disease courses on record covered relapsing-remitting, secondary progressive and progressive-relapsing multiple sclerosis, though some patients had no subtype annotation. The multiple sclerosis patient repertoires were compared with 10 or so previously published healthy control repertoires from donors aged roughly 6 to 27 years. A subset of samples was prepared in parallel using single-end sample barcoding, then pooled and co-amplified after Illumina adapter ligation.

Library method: PCR. The sequencer was an Illumina HiSeq 2500. To reduce PCR and sequencing biases, unique molecular identifiers were incorporated into the TCR beta cDNA libraries. Per 1 to 10 million input T cells, some 500,000 cDNA molecules were obtained, such that each molecule approximated one T cell. The patient libraries were prepared and sequenced using the same protocol as the earlier healthy control dataset. Samples belonging to the same batch were prepared together, multiplexed and sequenced on a shared HiSeq lane. For the original study's pipeline: MIGEC handled the raw barcoded reads, throwing out single-read molecular identifier groups before consensus assembly and CDR3 extraction. Clonotype tables were post-analysed with VDJtools, and diversity was normalized by down-sampling all datasets to the smallest sample size. Repertoire overlap clustering matched CDR3 amino acid but not nucleotide sequences to correct batch-related cross-sample contamination. TCRdb reprocessing: public reads trimmed at Q25 with fastp, clones called with MiXCR, in-frame beta chains kept. Under each unique CDR3 protein, matching rows form one entry showing the most common genes and DNA. TCRdb, not the authors, supplied the V and J calls. The sample table holds around 200,000 distinct CDR3 sequences, of which approximately 30% were seen once. The ten largest account for more than 3% of the sample.

To demonstrate the VDJtools post-analysis software, TCR beta repertoires were profiled from the peripheral blood of roughly 12 young patients with multiple sclerosis. Multiple sclerosis patients were children and adolescents aged 6 to 15 years. The CDR3 sequence holds 13 residues, the cysteine and phenylalanine included. CDR3 DNA is the only sequence kept; it has 39 bases, read in frame from the first base. The germline V gene specifies SGHRS as CDR1 and YFSETQ as CDR2. V loses 2 bases of germline sequence and J loses 3 bases, and the interval between the two ends is 8 bases. General conclusions and limits of the study: Significantly higher frequencies in patients than in controls were found for roughly five TRBV segments, including TRBV5-6, TRBV5-1 and TRBV20-1. The multiple sclerosis patient group was slightly younger than the control group. Direct clustering with F measure showed strong co-clustering of samples prepared in the same batch, prompting a batch-effect correction. Compared with controls, multiple sclerosis patients had significantly lower normalized Chao1 diversity, a finding suggesting substantial peripheral T-cell clonal expansion.

This clonotype was picked up a small number of times. The antigen it recognizes is unknown. There are no base qualities to consult, and no much larger clone falls within one base. The rearranged segments are TRBV5-1 and TRBJ1-1; the D gene assignment is ambiguous. The clonotype comes from a girl aged 2 to 17 with multiple sclerosis. Specimen: blood. The CDR3 sequence is CASSFTAYTEAFF. In nucleotide form, the sequence is TGCGCCAGCAGCTTTACGGCATACACTGAAGCTTTCTTT.